The rows below give T cell receptor beta chains drawn from one sample of a study of PD-1 blockade in classical Hodgkin lymphoma. The data were produced by immunoSEQ multiplex PCR, yet TCRdb's version contains in-frame clones alone and is incomplete. Of nearly 55,000 clones in the sample, 81% were seen once. The source material was peripheral blood mononuclear cells (PBMCs), sampled at baseline. The receptors originated from a human donor with classical Hodgkin lymphoma. The CDR3 runs from the conserved cysteine through the conserved F or W. The order of the fields is J gene, D gene, V gene, clone size, CDR3 DNA, CDR3 protein. The D gene is left open where the match is weak. The listing skips clone size in some rows; elsewhere it reads once, few, many or a size class.

>TRBJ2-3|TRBD2|TRBV7-8|-
TGTGCCAGCAGCCCCCTACAGCGGGAGGTCACAGATACGCAGTATTTT
CASSPLQREVTDTQYF
>TRBJ2-7|-|TRBV7-3|once
TGTGCCAGCAGCCCCCTAGGTTACGAGCAGTACTTC
CASSPLGYEQYF
>TRBJ2-7|TRBD2|TRBV27|-
TGTGCCAGCAGTTTAGTCGGGGGGGGGAACTCCTACTCCTACGAGCAGTACTTC
CASSLVGGGNSYSYEQYF
>TRBJ1-1|-|TRBV10-3|few
TGTGCCACCCGGCCGACAGGAGCGGACACTGAAGCTTTCTTT
CATRPTGADTEAFF
>TRBJ2-2|-|TRBV15|-
TGTGCCACCAGCGTCTCTAACACCGGGGAGCTGTTTTTT
CATSVSNTGELFF
>TRBJ2-3|-|TRBV7-9|once
TGTGCCAGCAGCCTGCCCGGGGCAGATACGCAGTATTTT
CASSLPGADTQYF
>TRBJ2-1|-|TRBV7-8|-
TGTGCCAGCAGCTTAACCCGTGAGCAGTTCTTC
CASSLTREQFF
>TRBJ2-2|TRBD2|TRBV25-1|few
TGTGCCAGCAGTGAATCCGGGGCTAGCGGGAGAGGGGAGCTGTTTTTT
CASSESGASGRGELFF
>TRBJ1-2|-|TRBV6-5|-
TGTGCCAGCAGTTACCAGGGAAACTATGGCTACACCTTC
CASSYQGNYGYTF
>TRBJ1-2|TRBD1|TRBV14|-
TGTGCCAGCAGCCGGCGGGACAGGGTCGAATATGGCTACACCTTC
CASSRRDRVEYGYTF
>TRBJ1-1|-|TRBV6-5|-
TGTGCCAGCAGTGCCGGGTTTCGCACTGAAGCTTTCTTT
CASSAGFRTEAFF
>TRBJ1-1|-|TRBV19|-
TGTGCCAGTAGGGAGCGGTACACTGAAGCTTTCTTT
CASRERYTEAFF
>TRBJ1-4|-|TRBV7-9|-
TGTGCCAGCAGCCTCGGGGGCTCAACTAATGAAAAACTGTTTTTT
CASSLGGSTNEKLFF
>TRBJ1-4|-|TRBV19|-
TGTGCCAGTAGTGTCGGTAGAAATGAAAAACTGTTTTTT
CASSVGRNEKLFF
>TRBJ2-5|TRBD1|TRBV5-1|-
TGCGCCAGCAGCTTGGGGACAGGGGAAGAGACCCAGTACTTC
CASSLGTGEETQYF
>TRBJ1-1|-|TRBV12-5|-
TGTGCTAGTGCCGCCCTCAACACTGAAGCTTTCTTT
CASAALNTEAFF
>TRBJ2-1|TRBD2|TRBV18|-
TGTGCCAGCTCTCCGAGACTAGCGGAATACAATGAGCAGTTCTTC
CASSPRLAEYNEQFF
>TRBJ1-1|-|TRBV19|-
TGTGCCAGTAGTAAACAGCCGAACACTGAAGCTTTCTTT
CASSKQPNTEAFF
>TRBJ2-1|TRBD2|TRBV7-2|-
TGTGCCAGCAGCCCGGGACTAGCGGGGTACAATGAGCAGTTCTTC
CASSPGLAGYNEQFF
>TRBJ2-3|TRBD2|TRBV5-4|few
TGTGCCTTCCCCAGCGGGAGAGTCGGAGATACGCAGTATTTT
CAFPSGRVGDTQYF
>TRBJ2-7|-|TRBV10-3|-
TGTGCCACTCAGGGCGTCGAGCAGTACTTC
CATQGVEQYF
>TRBJ2-1|-|TRBV7-2|few
TGTGCCAGCACCTCTTTCAATGAGCAGTTCTTC
CASTSFNEQFF
>TRBJ1-2|-|TRBV7-2|-
TGTGCCAGCAGCTCGGCCTACGGGACTGTGAACTATGGCTACACCTTC
CASSSAYGTVNYGYTF
>TRBJ1-1|-|TRBV9|-
TGTGCCAGCAGCGCCAGCGTGAACACTGAAGCTTTCTTT
CASSASVNTEAFF
>TRBJ2-6|-|TRBV29-1|-
TGCAGCGTCGCCACGCGGGGACAACGGGTTTCTGGGGCCAACGTCCTGACTTTC
CSVATRGQRVSGANVLTF
>TRBJ2-4|-|TRBV5-6|-
TGTGCCAGCAGCTTCCGGAGCGGACTAGCCAAAAACATTCAGTACTTC
CASSFRSGLAKNIQYF
>TRBJ2-7|-|TRBV7-8|-
TGTGCCAGCAGCCCTCGACCAAGCTCCTACGAGCAGTACTTC
CASSPRPSSYEQYF
>TRBJ2-2|-|TRBV4-3|-
TGCGCCAGCAGCCAAGATCTGGCCGGGGAGCTGTTTTTT
CASSQDLAGELFF
>TRBJ2-7|-|TRBV7-9|-
TGTGCCAGCAGCCCAGGGGCGGTTAGCGTATACGAGCAGTACTTC
CASSPGAVSVYEQYF
>TRBJ2-3|-|TRBV10-3|-
TGTGCCATCAGTGAACAGATCACAGATACGCAGTATTTT
CAISEQITDTQYF
>TRBJ2-7|TRBD2|TRBV10-3|-
TGTGCCATCAGTCTAGCGGGAGGGCCTCCATACTACGAGCAGTACTTC
CAISLAGGPPYYEQYF
>TRBJ1-2|TRBD1|TRBV27|-
TGTGCCAGCACCCGGGACAGGGTAGCGGAAGGCTACACCTTC
CASTRDRVAEGYTF
>TRBJ1-6|TRBD1|TRBV27|-
TGTGCCAGCGGGGGACAGGGTGATTCACCCCTCCACTTT
CASGGQGDSPLHF
>TRBJ2-5|-|TRBV15|-
TGTGCCACCAGCGGACGTGGGGGAGCGGAGACCCAGTACTTC
CATSGRGGAETQYF
>TRBJ2-1|TRBD1|TRBV5-4|-
TGTGCCAGCAGCTTGGGACCGGGACAGGGTCGCAATGAGCAGTTCTTC
CASSLGPGQGRNEQFF
>TRBJ2-5|TRBD1|TRBV10-3|-
TGTGCCATTTCCCAGGGGGCAGAGGAGACCCAGTACTTC
CAISQGAEETQYF
>TRBJ1-1|TRBD1|TRBV14|-
TGTGCCAGCAGCCGAGAGTGGACAGGGGTTCGGACTGAAGCTTTCTTT
CASSREWTGVRTEAFF
>TRBJ1-5|-|TRBV9|-
TGTGCCAGCAGCGTAGCTGCGGGGAATCAGCCCCAGCATTTT
CASSVAAGNQPQHF
>TRBJ2-5|-|TRBV5-1|-
TGCGCCAGCAGCCCGGAGAAAGAGACCCAGTACTTC
CASSPEKETQYF
>TRBJ1-3|-|TRBV18|-
TGTGCCAGCTCACCGGAGGAGGGAAACACCATATATTTT
CASSPEEGNTIYF